This T cell receptor (beta chain) comes out of a study of cytotoxic CD8 clonotypes in ibrutinib-treated CLL. The CDR3 covers 13 residues. V lost 5 bases, J lost 6 bases, and 14 bases lay in between. The germline gives CDR1 SGHTA, CDR2 FQGTGA. TCRdb keeps only in-frame clones here, not all; method: immunoSEQ multiplex PCR. Among approximately 280,000 clones listed, about 72% were seen once. The chain joins TRBV7-3 to TRBJ2-7, with D possibly called TRBD1 or TRBD2 (7 bases each). The TCR comes from a human donor with chronic lymphocytic leukemia. The material was PBMCs, obtained at disease progression, from a patient treated with ibrutinib. CDR3 region: CASSPSGGGEQYF. The CDR3 DNA reads TGTGCCAGCAGCCCCTCAGGGGGGGGCGAGCAGTACTTC.